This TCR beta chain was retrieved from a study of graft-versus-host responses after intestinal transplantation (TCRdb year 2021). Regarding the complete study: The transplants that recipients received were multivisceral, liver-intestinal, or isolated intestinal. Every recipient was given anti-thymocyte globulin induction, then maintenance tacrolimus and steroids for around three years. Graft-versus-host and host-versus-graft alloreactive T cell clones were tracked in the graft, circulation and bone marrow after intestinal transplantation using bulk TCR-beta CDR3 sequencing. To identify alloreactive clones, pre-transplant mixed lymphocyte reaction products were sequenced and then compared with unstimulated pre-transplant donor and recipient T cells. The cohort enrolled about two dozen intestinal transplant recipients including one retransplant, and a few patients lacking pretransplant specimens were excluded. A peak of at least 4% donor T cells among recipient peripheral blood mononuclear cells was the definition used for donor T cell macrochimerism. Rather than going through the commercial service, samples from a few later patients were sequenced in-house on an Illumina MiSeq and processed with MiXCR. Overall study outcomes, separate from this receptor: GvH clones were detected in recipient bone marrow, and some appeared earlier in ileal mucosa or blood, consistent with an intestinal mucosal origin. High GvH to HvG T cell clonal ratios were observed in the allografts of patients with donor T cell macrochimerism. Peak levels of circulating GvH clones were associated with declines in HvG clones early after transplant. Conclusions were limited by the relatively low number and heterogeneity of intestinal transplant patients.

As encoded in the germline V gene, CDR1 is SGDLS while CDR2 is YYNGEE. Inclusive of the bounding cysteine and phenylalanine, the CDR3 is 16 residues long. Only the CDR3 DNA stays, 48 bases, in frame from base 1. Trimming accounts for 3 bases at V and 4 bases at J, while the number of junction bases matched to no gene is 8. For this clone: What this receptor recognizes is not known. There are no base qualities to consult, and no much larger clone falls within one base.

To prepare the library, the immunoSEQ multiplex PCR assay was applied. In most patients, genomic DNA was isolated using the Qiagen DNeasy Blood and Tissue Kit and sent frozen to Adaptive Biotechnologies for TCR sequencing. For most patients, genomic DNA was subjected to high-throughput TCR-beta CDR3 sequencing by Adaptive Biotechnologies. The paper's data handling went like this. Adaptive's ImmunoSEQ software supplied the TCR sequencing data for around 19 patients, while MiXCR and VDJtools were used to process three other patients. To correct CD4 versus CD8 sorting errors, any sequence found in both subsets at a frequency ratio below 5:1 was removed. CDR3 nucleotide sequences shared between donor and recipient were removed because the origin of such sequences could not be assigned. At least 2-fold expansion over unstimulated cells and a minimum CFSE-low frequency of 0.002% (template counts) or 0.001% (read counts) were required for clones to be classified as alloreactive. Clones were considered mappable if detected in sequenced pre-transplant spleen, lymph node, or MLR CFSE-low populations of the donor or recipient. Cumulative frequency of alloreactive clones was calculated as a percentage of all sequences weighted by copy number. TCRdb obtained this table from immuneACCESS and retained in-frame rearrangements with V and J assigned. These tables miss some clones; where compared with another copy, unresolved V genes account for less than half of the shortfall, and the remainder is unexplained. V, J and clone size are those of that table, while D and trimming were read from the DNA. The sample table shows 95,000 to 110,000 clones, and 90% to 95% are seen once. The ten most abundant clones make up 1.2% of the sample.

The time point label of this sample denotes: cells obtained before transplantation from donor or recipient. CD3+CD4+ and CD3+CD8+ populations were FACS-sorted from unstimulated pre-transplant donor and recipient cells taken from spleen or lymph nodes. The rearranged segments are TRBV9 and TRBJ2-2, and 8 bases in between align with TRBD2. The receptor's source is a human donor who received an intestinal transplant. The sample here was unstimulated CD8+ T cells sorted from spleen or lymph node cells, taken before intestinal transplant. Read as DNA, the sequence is TGTGCCAGCAGCGCATCGGGGGGGTCGATCACCGGGGAGCTGTTTTTT. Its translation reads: CASSASGGSITGELFF.